This T cell receptor (beta chain) was obtained from a study of cytomegalovirus exposure and HLA in healthy donors. Trimming stripped 0 bases from V and 7 bases from J, with 9 bases between. The CDR3 consists of 14 residues. The V gene's germline CDR1 is LGHNA and CDR2 YSLEER. Primers included in the PCR were 60 Vbeta and 13 Jbeta primers. TCRdb's copy holds only in-frame clones and misses some; the assay was immunoSEQ multiplex PCR. The sample holds some 120,000 clones, about four fifths seen once. The sample holds a few counts of this clone. The chain is built from TRBV4-3 and TRBJ1-4, with a possible D match to TRBD1 (5 bases). Sequencing was performed on PBMCs. This clonotype originated in a man aged 25 to 40 in good health and CMV-seropositive. The CDR3 spells CASSQDRESEKLFF. The CDR3 coding sequence is TGCGCCAGCAGCCAAGACAGGGAAAGTGAAAAACTGTTTTTT.